The sequence of this TCR beta chain was determined in a study of T cell changes during pregnancy in multiple sclerosis. Germline V gene lookup returns CDR1 GTSNPN and CDR2 SVGIG (reference sequence). The V end lost 0 bases, the J end lost 11 bases, and 11 bases lay between the germline ends. The CDR3 covers 12 residues. Profiled with immunoSEQ multiplex PCR; TCRdb holds only in-frame clones, not every one. This table holds approximately 57,000 clones, around 90% found once. This chain joins TRBV30 and TRBJ2-4; no clear D. Sequenced here: CD4+ T cells from peripheral blood mononuclear cells, sampled in the second trimester of pregnancy. This TCR came from a female donor with multiple sclerosis, enrolled in a pregnancy study. Here the CDR3 DNA reads TGTGCCTGGAGTGTAGCGTCCTCCGTTCAGTACTTC. Its translation is CAWSVASSVQYF.